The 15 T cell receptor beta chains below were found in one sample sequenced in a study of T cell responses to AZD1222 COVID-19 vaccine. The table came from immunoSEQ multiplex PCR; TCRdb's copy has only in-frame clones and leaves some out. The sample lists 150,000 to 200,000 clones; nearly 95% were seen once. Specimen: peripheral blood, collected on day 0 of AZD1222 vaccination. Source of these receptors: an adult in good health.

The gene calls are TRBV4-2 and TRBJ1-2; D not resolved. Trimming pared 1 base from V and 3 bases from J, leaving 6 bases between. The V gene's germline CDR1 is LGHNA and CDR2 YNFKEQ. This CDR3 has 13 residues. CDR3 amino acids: CASSQGGHYGYTF. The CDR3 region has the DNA TGTGCCAGCAGCCAAGGGGGTCACTATGGCTACACCTTC.

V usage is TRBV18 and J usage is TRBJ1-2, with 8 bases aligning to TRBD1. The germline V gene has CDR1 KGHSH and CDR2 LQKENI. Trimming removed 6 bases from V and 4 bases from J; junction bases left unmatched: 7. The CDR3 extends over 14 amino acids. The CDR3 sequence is CASSEDRGRYGYTF. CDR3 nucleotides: TGTGCCAGCTCGGAAGACAGGGGCCGCTATGGCTACACCTTC.

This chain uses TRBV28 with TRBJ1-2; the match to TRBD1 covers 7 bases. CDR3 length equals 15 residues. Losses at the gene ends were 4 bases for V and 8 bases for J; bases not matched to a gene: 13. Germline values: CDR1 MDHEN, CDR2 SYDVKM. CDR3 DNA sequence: TGTGCCAGCAGTTGGCCGGCAAGGGGGCGGGACGGCTACACCTTC. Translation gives CASSWPARGRDGYTF.

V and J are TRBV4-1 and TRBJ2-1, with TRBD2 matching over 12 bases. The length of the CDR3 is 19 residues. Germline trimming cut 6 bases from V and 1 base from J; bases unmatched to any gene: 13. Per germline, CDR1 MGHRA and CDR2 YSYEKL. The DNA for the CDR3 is TGCGCCAGCAGACAACAAGCCCTAGCGGGAGGGTCGTCCTACAATGAGCAGTTCTTC. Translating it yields CASRQQALAGGSSYNEQFF.

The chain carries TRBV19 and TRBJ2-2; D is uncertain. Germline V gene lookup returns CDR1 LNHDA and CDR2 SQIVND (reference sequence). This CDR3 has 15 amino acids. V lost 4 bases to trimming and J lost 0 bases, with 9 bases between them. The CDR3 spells CASSRASTNTGELFF. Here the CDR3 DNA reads TGTGCCAGTAGTAGGGCAAGCACGAACACCGGGGAGCTGTTTTTT.

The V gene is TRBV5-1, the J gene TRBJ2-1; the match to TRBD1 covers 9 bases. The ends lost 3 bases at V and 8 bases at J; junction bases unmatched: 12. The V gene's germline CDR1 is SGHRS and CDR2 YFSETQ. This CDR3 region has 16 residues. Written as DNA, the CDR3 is TGCGCCAGCAGCTGGGTGTCCGGGACAGGGTGGGATGAGCAGTTCTTC. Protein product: CASSWVSGTGWDEQFF.

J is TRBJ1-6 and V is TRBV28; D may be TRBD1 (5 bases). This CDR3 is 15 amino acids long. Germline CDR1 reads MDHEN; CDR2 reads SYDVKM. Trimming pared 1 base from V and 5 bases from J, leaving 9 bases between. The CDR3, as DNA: TGTGCCAGCAGTTTATTGCCCAGGGATAATTCACCCCTCCACTTT. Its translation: CASSLLPRDNSPLHF.

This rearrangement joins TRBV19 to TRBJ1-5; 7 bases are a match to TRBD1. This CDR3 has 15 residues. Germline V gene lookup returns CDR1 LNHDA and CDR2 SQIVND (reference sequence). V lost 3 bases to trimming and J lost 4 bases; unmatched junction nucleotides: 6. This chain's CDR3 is CASSMGTAPNQPQHF. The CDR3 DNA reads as TGTGCCAGTAGTATGGGGACAGCGCCGAATCAGCCCCAGCATTTT.

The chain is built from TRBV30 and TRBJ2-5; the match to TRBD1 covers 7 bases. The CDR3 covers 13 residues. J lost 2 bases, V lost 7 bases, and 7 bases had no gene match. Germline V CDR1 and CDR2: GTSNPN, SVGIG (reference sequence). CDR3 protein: CASETGQQETQYF. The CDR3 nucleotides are TGTGCCTCAGAAACGGGACAGCAAGAGACCCAGTACTTC.

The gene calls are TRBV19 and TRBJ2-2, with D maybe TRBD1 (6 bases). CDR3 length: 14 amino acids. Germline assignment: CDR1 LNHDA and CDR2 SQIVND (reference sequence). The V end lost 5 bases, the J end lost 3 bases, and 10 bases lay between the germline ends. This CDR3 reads CASSWDTYTGELFF. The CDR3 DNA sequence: TGTGCCAGTAGTTGGGACACTTACACCGGGGAGCTGTTTTTT.

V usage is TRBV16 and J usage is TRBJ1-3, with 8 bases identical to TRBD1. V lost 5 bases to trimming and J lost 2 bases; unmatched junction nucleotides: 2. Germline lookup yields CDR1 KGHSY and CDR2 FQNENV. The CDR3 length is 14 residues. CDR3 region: CASSGRGPGNTIYF. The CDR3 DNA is TGTGCCAGCAGCGGCAGGGGGCCTGGAAACACCATATATTTT. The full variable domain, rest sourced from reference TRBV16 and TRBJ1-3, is GEEVAQTPKHLVRGEGQKAKLYCAPIKGHSYVFWYQQVLKNEFKFLISFQNENVFDETGMPKERFSAKCLPNSPCSLEIQATKLEDSAVYFCASSGRGPGNTIYFGEGSWLTVV.

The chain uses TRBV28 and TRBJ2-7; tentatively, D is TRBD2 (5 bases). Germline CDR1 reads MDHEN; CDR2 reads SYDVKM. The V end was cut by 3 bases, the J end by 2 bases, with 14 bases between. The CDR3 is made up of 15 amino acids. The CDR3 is CASSFEGAATYEQYF. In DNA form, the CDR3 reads TGTGCCAGCAGTTTCGAGGGCGCGGCTACCTACGAGCAGTACTTC.

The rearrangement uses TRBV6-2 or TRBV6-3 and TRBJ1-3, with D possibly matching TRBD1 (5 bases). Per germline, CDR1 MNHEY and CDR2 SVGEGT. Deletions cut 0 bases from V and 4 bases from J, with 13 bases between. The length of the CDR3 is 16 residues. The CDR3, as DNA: TGTGCCAGCAGTTACTCGAGAGGGGCGAGAGGAAACACCATATATTTT. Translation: CASSYSRGARGNTIYF.

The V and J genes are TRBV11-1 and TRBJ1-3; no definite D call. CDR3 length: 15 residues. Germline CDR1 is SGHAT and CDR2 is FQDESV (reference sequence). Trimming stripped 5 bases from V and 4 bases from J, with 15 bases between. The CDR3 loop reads CASSPVSAAGNTIYF. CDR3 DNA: TGTGCCAGCAGCCCGGTGTCCGCGGCGGGAAACACCATATATTTT. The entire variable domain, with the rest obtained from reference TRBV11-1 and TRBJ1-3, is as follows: EAEVAQSPRYKITEKSQAVAFWCDPISGHATLYWYRQILGQGPELLVQFQDESVVDDSQLPKDRFSAERLKGVDSTLKIQPAELGDSAMYLCASSPVSAAGNTIYFGEGSWLTVV.

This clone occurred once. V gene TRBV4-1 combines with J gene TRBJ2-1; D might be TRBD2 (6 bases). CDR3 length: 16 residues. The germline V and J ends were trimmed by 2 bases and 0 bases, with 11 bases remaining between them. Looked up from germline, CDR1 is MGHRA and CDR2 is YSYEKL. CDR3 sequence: CASSQTLADSYNEQFF. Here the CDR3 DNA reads TGCGCCAGCAGCCAAACATTAGCGGACTCCTACAATGAGCAGTTCTTC.